The rows below give T cell receptor beta chains drawn from one sample of a study of TIL therapy for anti-PD-1-resistant metastatic lung cancer. TCRdb keeps only in-frame clones here, not all; method: immunoSEQ multiplex PCR. The repertoire holds about 36,000 clones, with around 67% as singletons. Source: blood, taken at baseline. These receptors were taken from a person aged 30 to 80 with non-small cell lung cancer. Each CDR3 is given with its conserved first and last residue. A D gene is named only where the DNA matches it firmly. A clone size is listed for some rows: how often the clone was seen (once, few, many), or a class if it is expanded.

J: TRBJ2-7; D: TRBD2; size: NA; V: TRBV7-2; CDR3: CASTWRTSGSYEQYF; DNA: TGTGCCAGCACGTGGCGGACTAGCGGGTCCTATGAGCAGTACTTC
J: TRBJ1-5; D: NA; size: few; V: TRBV19; CDR3: CASSILPGSNQPQHF; DNA: TGTGCCAGTAGTATACTCCCGGGGAGCAATCAGCCCCAGCATTTT
J: TRBJ2-7; D: TRBD2; size: NA; V: TRBV7-3; CDR3: CASVVSGSLGNEQYF; DNA: TGTGCCAGCGTCGTAAGCGGGAGTCTCGGGAACGAGCAGTACTTC
J: TRBJ2-2; D: NA; size: once; V: TRBV18; CDR3: CASSKVGQSNTGELFF; DNA: TGTGCCAGCTCAAAGGTGGGGCAGTCGAACACCGGGGAGCTGTTTTTT
J: TRBJ2-1; D: TRBD2; size: NA; V: TRBV27; CDR3: CASSPISRGGTYNEQFF; DNA: TGTGCCAGCAGTCCAATCAGTCGGGGGGGGACCTACAATGAGCAGTTCTTC
J: TRBJ2-2; D: NA; size: NA; V: TRBV7-2; CDR3: CASSLARGNTGELFF; DNA: TGTGCCAGCAGCTTGGCCAGGGGCAACACCGGGGAGCTGTTTTTT
J: TRBJ1-5; D: TRBD1; size: NA; V: TRBV7-8; CDR3: CASSEIQGAGNQPQHF; DNA: TGTGCCAGCAGCGAAATACAGGGGGCAGGGAATCAGCCCCAGCATTTT
J: TRBJ2-1; D: NA; size: NA; V: TRBV7-2; CDR3: CASSPYVQGSGEQFF; DNA: TGTGCCAGCAGTCCCTACGTACAGGGTAGCGGTGAGCAGTTCTTC
J: TRBJ2-2; D: TRBD1; size: NA; V: TRBV6-6; CDR3: CASSQRWTGIGELFF; DNA: TGTGCCAGCAGTCAACGGTGGACAGGGATCGGGGAGCTGTTTTTT
J: TRBJ2-5; D: NA; size: NA; V: TRBV10-3; CDR3: CAISQRQETQYF; DNA: TGTGCCATCAGCCAACGTCAGGAGACCCAGTACTTC
J: TRBJ1-5; D: NA; size: few; V: TRBV19; CDR3: CASSNTHSNQPQHF; DNA: TGTGCCAGTAGTAATACCCATAGCAATCAGCCCCAGCATTTT
J: TRBJ1-2; D: TRBD1; size: few; V: TRBV7-9; CDR3: CASSPGGQGYGYTF; DNA: TGTGCCAGCAGCCCAGGAGGACAGGGGTATGGCTACACCTTC
J: TRBJ1-1; D: TRBD1; size: few; V: TRBV18; CDR3: CASSPGMGQSNTEAFF; DNA: TGTGCCAGCTCACCGGGGATGGGACAGTCGAACACTGAAGCTTTCTTT
J: TRBJ2-2; D: NA; size: NA; V: TRBV30; CDR3: CAWSVRAEDTGELFF; DNA: TGTGCCTGGAGTGTACGGGCAGAGGACACCGGGGAGCTGTTTTTT
J: TRBJ2-2; D: TRBD2; size: NA; V: TRBV30; CDR3: CAWSGGLAGGPGGELFF; DNA: TGTGCCTGGAGTGGCGGACTAGCGGGAGGGCCCGGCGGGGAGCTGTTTTTT
J: TRBJ2-1; D: NA; size: NA; V: TRBV14; CDR3: CASSQERGWGNEQFF; DNA: TGTGCCAGCAGCCAAGAACGGGGCTGGGGTAATGAGCAGTTCTTC
J: TRBJ2-3; D: NA; size: NA; V: TRBV11-2; CDR3: CASSLYGRPSSTDTQYF; DNA: TGTGCCAGCAGCTTATATGGGCGCCCCTCTAGCACAGATACGCAGTATTTT
J: TRBJ1-6; D: NA; size: NA; V: TRBV7-2; CDR3: CASSLYGGSPLHF; DNA: TGTGCCAGCAGCTTATATGGAGGTTCACCCCTCCACTTT
J: TRBJ2-7; D: NA; size: once; V: TRBV29-1; CDR3: CSVESRSSYEQYF; DNA: TGCAGCGTTGAGTCTCGCTCTTCCTACGAGCAGTACTTC
J: TRBJ2-7; D: NA; size: few; V: TRBV5-6; CDR3: CASSLADSSYEQYF; DNA: TGTGCCAGCAGCTTGGCGGATAGCTCCTACGAGCAGTACTTC
J: TRBJ2-3; D: TRBD2; size: NA; V: TRBV7-2; CDR3: CASSYTNLAGGQDTQYF; DNA: TGTGCCAGCAGCTACACAAACTTAGCGGGGGGGCAAGATACGCAGTATTTT
J: TRBJ2-3; D: NA; size: NA; V: TRBV27; CDR3: CASSPTTGGTDTQYF; DNA: TGTGCCAGCAGTCCAACGACAGGCGGCACAGATACGCAGTATTTT
J: TRBJ2-1; D: NA; size: few; V: TRBV5-1; CDR3: CASSLSNGGIYNEQFF; DNA: TGCGCCAGCAGCTTGTCGAATGGCGGGATCTACAATGAGCAGTTCTTC
J: TRBJ2-7; D: NA; size: NA; V: TRBV7-2; CDR3: CASSLTGTNPHEQYF; DNA: TGTGCCAGCAGCTTAACCGGGACCAACCCCCACGAGCAGTACTTC
J: TRBJ2-5; D: NA; size: few; V: TRBV25-1; CDR3: CASSARRTQYF; DNA: TGTGCCAGCAGCGCTAGGAGGACCCAGTACTTC
J: TRBJ1-1; D: NA; size: few; V: TRBV28; CDR3: CASSPIDKNTEAFF; DNA: TGTGCCAGCAGCCCCATAGATAAGAACACTGAAGCTTTCTTT
J: TRBJ1-6; D: TRBD1; size: NA; V: TRBV28; CDR3: CASSLRTKLTGGQYNSPLHF; DNA: TGTGCCAGCAGTTTAAGGACCAAACTGACAGGGGGACAGTATAATTCACCCCTCCACTTT
J: TRBJ2-5; D: TRBD1; size: NA; V: TRBV7-2; CDR3: CASSRGLRETQYF; DNA: TGTGCCAGCAGTAGGGGGCTCCGCGAGACCCAGTACTTC
J: TRBJ1-2; D: NA; size: NA; V: TRBV5-6; CDR3: CASSLASARRYTF; DNA: TGTGCCAGCAGCTTGGCGTCAGCCCGACGCTACACCTTC
J: TRBJ2-3; D: NA; size: few; V: TRBV14; CDR3: CASSRQITDTQYF; DNA: TGTGCCAGCAGCCGGCAGATCACAGATACGCAGTATTTT
J: TRBJ1-1; D: NA; size: NA; V: TRBV7-2; CDR3: CASSLEATENTEAFF; DNA: TGTGCCAGCAGCTTAGAGGCGACGGAGAACACTGAAGCTTTCTTT
J: TRBJ2-7; D: TRBD2; size: NA; V: TRBV28; CDR3: CASSLGGLASEQYF; DNA: TGTGCCAGCAGTTTAGGGGGACTAGCGAGCGAGCAGTACTTC
J: TRBJ1-2; D: NA; size: once; V: TRBV6-5; CDR3: CASSKGDYGYTF; DNA: TGTGCCAGCAGTAAAGGGGACTATGGCTACACCTTC
J: TRBJ2-1; D: TRBD2; size: NA; V: TRBV7-3; CDR3: CASSETSGSDNEQFF; DNA: TGTGCCAGCAGCGAGACTAGCGGGAGCGACAATGAGCAGTTCTTC
J: TRBJ1-5; D: NA; size: few; V: TRBV10-3; CDR3: CAISEFRDEGQPQHF; DNA: TGTGCCATCAGTGAGTTCCGGGACGAAGGTCAGCCCCAGCATTTT
J: TRBJ1-2; D: NA; size: NA; V: TRBV10-3; CDR3: CAISDLGHNYGYTF; DNA: TGTGCCATCAGTGACTTGGGACACAACTATGGCTACACCTTC
J: TRBJ2-1; D: TRBD1; size: NA; V: TRBV7-3; CDR3: CASSPSTGGYNEQFF; DNA: TGTGCCAGCAGTCCGTCGACAGGGGGCTACAATGAGCAGTTCTTC
J: TRBJ1-2; D: NA; size: NA; V: TRBV9; CDR3: CASSRSSGVYGYTF; DNA: TGTGCCAGCAGCCGTAGTTCGGGGGTTTATGGCTACACCTTC
J: TRBJ1-1; D: NA; size: NA; V: TRBV5-1; CDR3: CASAGGLNTEAFF; DNA: TGCGCCAGCGCGGGGGGCTTGAACACTGAAGCTTTCTTT
J: TRBJ2-5; D: NA; size: NA; V: TRBV7-2; CDR3: CASSPGTRWGGYQETQYF; DNA: TGTGCCAGCAGCCCTGGAACGAGGTGGGGTGGGTACCAAGAGACCCAGTACTTC
J: TRBJ2-1; D: NA; size: NA; V: TRBV27; CDR3: CASSLLHPYNEQFF; DNA: TGTGCCAGCAGTTTACTGCACCCATACAATGAGCAGTTCTTC
J: TRBJ2-1; D: TRBD2; size: NA; V: TRBV27; CDR3: CASTVHRLAGATDNEQFF; DNA: TGTGCCAGCACCGTCCACCGACTAGCGGGGGCCACCGACAATGAGCAGTTCTTC
J: TRBJ2-1; D: TRBD2; size: NA; V: TRBV7-7; CDR3: CASSLERGPYNEQFF; DNA: TGTGCTAGCAGCTTAGAGCGGGGGCCCTACAATGAGCAGTTCTTC
J: TRBJ2-1; D: NA; size: NA; V: TRBV7-6; CDR3: CASSLLRERGNNEQFF; DNA: TGTGCCAGCAGCTTACTCCGAGAAAGGGGCAACAATGAGCAGTTCTTC
J: TRBJ1-2; D: NA; size: NA; V: TRBV27; CDR3: CASSLRTAEGYGYTF; DNA: TGTGCCAGCAGTCTCCGGACAGCTGAAGGGTATGGCTACACCTTC
J: TRBJ1-1; D: NA; size: NA; V: TRBV28; CDR3: CASSGGPLGTEAFF; DNA: TGTGCCAGCAGTGGGGGACCCCTGGGCACTGAAGCTTTCTTT